A single sample gave rise to the 9 T cell receptor beta chains below, sequenced in a study of identical twins. TCRdb called the 5' RACE reads again in MiXCR, with one record for every CDR3 protein. The table lists 690,000 or so distinct CDR3 sequences, more than 6.5% of them singletons. These same records also appear under a second study, on yellow fever vaccine responses in identical twins.

The sample comprised PBMCs. The source is a woman aged 18-29 years in good health.

The V gene is TRBV7-9, the J gene TRBJ2-7, with D possibly called TRBD1 or TRBD2 (5 bases each). The CDR3 loop spans 16 amino acids. CDR1 is SEHNR, CDR2 FQNEAQ, per germline (reference sequence). The V gene lost 1 base and the J gene lost 4 bases, with 17 bases spanning the gap. The CDR3 is CASSLGRGQYRYEQYF. DNA for the CDR3: TGTGCCAGCAGCTTAGGCCGGGGCCAGTATCGGTACGAGCAGTACTTC.

In this sample, this clonotype turned up many times. The gene calls are TRBV5-1 and TRBJ2-1; D call uncertain. The CDR3 has 11 residues. The ends were cut back, 0 bases at V and 10 bases at J, with 5 bases in the middle. Germline V lookup: CDR1 SGHRS, CDR2 YFSETQ. The CDR3 DNA reads as TGCGCCAGCAGCTTGGCTTGGGAGCAGTTCTTC. This codes for CASSLAWEQFF.

The chain carries TRBV14 and TRBJ2-7, with D tentatively TRBD1 (6 bases). Trimming shortened V by 6 bases and J by 4 bases, and 16 bases separated the two germline ends. The CDR3 consists of 14 residues. Germline lookup yields CDR1 SGHDN and CDR2 FVKESK. CDR3 loop: CASSRQDAPYEQYF. CDR3 DNA sequence: TGTGCCAGCAGTCGACAGGATGCCCCATACGAGCAGTACTTC.

This clonotype came up a few times. The chain joins TRBV12-3 or TRBV12-4 to TRBJ2-3; 11 nucleotides line up with TRBD2. J lost 6 bases, V lost 10 bases, and 9 bases had no gene match. This CDR3 region has 14 residues. The chain's CDR3 is CATEVVAGGDTQYF. The CDR3, as DNA: TGTGCCACCGAGGTCGTAGCGGGGGGGGATACGCAGTATTTT.

J is TRBJ1-1 and V is TRBV7-9; weak D call: TRBD1 (5 bases). Germline loops: CDR1 SEHNR, CDR2 FQNEAQ (reference sequence). V was shortened by 6 bases and J by 5 bases, with 13 bases between the two germline ends. The CDR3 sequence is 13 residues long. The CDR3 sequence: CASRRGRDTEAFF. CDR3 nucleotides: TGTGCCAGCAGACGGGGCAGGGATACTGAAGCTTTCTTT.

Comments on this clonotype: This could be a read error, since a much larger clone is one nucleotide away. This chain links TRBV3-1 with TRBJ2-3; weak D call: TRBD1 (5 bases). The germline gives CDR1 LGHDT, CDR2 YNNKEL (reference sequence). The CDR3 is made up of 17 amino acids. V dropped 0 bases and J dropped 1 base, with 14 bases sitting between them. The CDR3 DNA reads TGTGCCAGCAGCCAAGATAGGGGAAATAAACGCACAGATACGCAGTATTTT. Its translation is CASSQDRGNKRTDTQYF.

In its sample, this clonotype was seen a few times. V is TRBV3-1 and J is TRBJ2-2; D may be TRBD1 (6 bases). The CDR3 has 15 amino acids. Trimming shortened V by 0 bases and J by 4 bases, and 9 bases separated the two germline ends. Germline V gives CDR1 LGHDT, CDR2 YNNKEL (reference sequence). The CDR3 protein is CASSQDRTVTGELFF. The DNA for the CDR3 is TGTGCCAGCAGCCAAGATAGGACAGTCACCGGGGAGCTGTTTTTT.

The sample holds many counts of this clonotype. The chain has TRBV5-1 and TRBJ2-1; no clear D gene. CDR1 SGHRS and CDR2 YFSETQ come from the germline V gene. The ends were cut back, 2 bases at V and 2 bases at J, with 8 bases in the middle. The CDR3 runs 14 residues. The CDR3 is CASSFTETYNEQFF. For the CDR3, the DNA is TGCGCCAGCAGCTTTACGGAAACCTACAATGAGCAGTTCTTC.

A few counts support this clonotype. CDR3 nucleotides: TGTGCCAGCAGTTACACCATATCGAGAACTGAAGCTTTCTTT. Translating it yields CASSYTISRTEAFF. The V call is TRBV6-5, the J call TRBJ1-1; no clear D. The CDR3 has 14 amino acids. Germline V lookup: CDR1 MNHEY, CDR2 SVGAGI. V shed 2 bases and J shed 5 bases, with 12 bases lying between them.